This T cell receptor beta chain stems from a study of human T cells and chemical hapten exposure. Findings and limits, study-wide: DPC sensitization left the count of TCRs above 1 in 1000 unchanged.

The authors' processing: From around 20,000 to 690,000 TCRs were found per sample, with a median of 95,638. TCRdb analysed the RACE reads with MiXCR anew, one entry per CDR3 protein. The V and J calls shown here were made by TCRdb, not taken from the authors' results. The data show about 120,000 distinct CDR3 sequences, roughly 13% seen once. The V gene's germline CDR1 is LGHNA and CDR2 YSLEER. This CDR3 contains 20 residues. Between the trimmed V and J ends, which lost 0 bases and 3 bases, there was a span of 26 bases. This clonotype was detected ten times or more. As yet, its antigen is unknown. The time point is: patch test 1, 2 weeks after DPC sensitization. The treatment was: therapeutic diphenylcyclopropenone sensitization with weekly scalp DPC. People who gave samples had alopecia, were 18 to 70 years old, and were suitable for DPC.

The clonotype originates from a man between 18 and 29 years old with alopecia areata. Some clones in this sample may be carry-over from other donors' samples. The sequences come from whole blood, collected in connection with sensitization to the hapten diphenylcyclopropenone (DPC). The chain links TRBV4-3 to TRBJ1-2; D is undetermined. The CDR3 protein is CASSQDDRGAPKDPHYGYTF. For the CDR3, the DNA is TGCGCCAGCAGCCAAGATGATCGGGGAGCCCCCAAGGATCCCCACTATGGCTACACCTTC.